This T cell receptor beta chain was sequenced for a study of cytomegalovirus exposure and HLA in healthy donors. In the study overall: The roughly 110 validation repertoires were reported in a later analysis to have been generated on the same platform as the approximately 700 first-cohort repertoires. Study-wide results and caveats: Rare TCR sequences dominated, though some public TCRs recurred in many donors. Investigators reported approximately 170 TCR beta chains as tied to cytomegalovirus.

With V trimmed by 5 bases and J by 7 bases, 10 bases remained unmatched. Germline V gene lookup returns CDR1 MNHEY and CDR2 SMNVEV (reference sequence). The CDR3 runs 14 residues. Separate from the roughly 630-subject first cohort was the approximately 120-subject validation cohort, to which the donors belonged. Using immunoSEQ multiplex PCR, the repertoire was profiled, and TCRdb retains in-frame clones only, with some absent. Of under 250,000 clones in the sample, 75% to 90% were seen once. On this clone: The antigen is undetermined.

The clonotype comes from a woman under 30 in good health and CMV-seronegative. The sequencing input was PBMCs. V gene TRBV27 combines with J gene TRBJ1-2, with 7 bases fitting TRBD1. The CDR3, as DNA: TGTGCCAGCAGTAATTACAGGGGCATCAGTGGCTACACCTTC. This codes for CASSNYRGISGYTF.